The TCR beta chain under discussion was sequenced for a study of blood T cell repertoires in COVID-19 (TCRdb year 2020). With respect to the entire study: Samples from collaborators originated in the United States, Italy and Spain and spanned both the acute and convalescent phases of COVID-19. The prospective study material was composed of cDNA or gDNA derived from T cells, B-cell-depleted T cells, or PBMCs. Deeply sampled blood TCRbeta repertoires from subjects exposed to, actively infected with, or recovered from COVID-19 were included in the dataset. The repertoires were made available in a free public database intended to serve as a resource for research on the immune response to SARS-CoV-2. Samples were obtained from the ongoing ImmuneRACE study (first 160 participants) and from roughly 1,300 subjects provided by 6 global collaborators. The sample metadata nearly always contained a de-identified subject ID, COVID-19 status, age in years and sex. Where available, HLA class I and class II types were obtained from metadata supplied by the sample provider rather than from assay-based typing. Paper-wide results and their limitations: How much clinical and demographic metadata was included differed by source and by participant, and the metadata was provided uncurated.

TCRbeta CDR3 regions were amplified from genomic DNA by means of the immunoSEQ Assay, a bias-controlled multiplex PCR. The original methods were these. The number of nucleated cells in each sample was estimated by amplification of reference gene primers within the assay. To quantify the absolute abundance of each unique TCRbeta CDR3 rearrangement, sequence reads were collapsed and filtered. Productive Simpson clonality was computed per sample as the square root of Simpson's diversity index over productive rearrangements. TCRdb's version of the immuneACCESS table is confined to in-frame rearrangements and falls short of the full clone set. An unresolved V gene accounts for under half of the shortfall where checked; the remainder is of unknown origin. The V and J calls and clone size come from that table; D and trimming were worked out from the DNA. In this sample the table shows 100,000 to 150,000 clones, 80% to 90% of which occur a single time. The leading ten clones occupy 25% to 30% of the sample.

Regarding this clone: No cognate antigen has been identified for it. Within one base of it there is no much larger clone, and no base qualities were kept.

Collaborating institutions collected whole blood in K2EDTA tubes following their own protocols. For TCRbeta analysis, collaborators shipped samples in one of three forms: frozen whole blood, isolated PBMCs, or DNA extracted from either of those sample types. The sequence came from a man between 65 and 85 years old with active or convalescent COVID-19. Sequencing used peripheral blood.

The encoded CDR3 is CASSPDLNTGELFF. At the DNA level, the sequence is TGTGCCAGCTCACCTGACTTGAACACCGGGGAGCTGTTTTTT. The chain uses TRBV18 and TRBJ2-2; the D gene cannot be resolved reliably. Counted from cysteine to phenylalanine, this CDR3 has 14 amino acids. This entry keeps only the CDR3 DNA: 42 bases, framed from base 1. The germline V gene yields KGHSH for CDR1 and LQKENI for CDR2. The trim is 3 bases for V and 1 base for J, with a gap of 6 bases between the germline ends.